The 13 T cell receptor beta chains reported below all come from one sample, sequenced in a study of cytomegalovirus exposure and HLA in healthy donors. The PCR contained 60 Vbeta and 13 Jbeta primers. Sequenced by immunoSEQ multiplex PCR; TCRdb stores in-frame clones only, minus some. The sample carries over 150,000 clones, 80% recorded once. Sequencing was carried out using PBMCs. Source of these receptors: a middle-aged woman in good health and CMV-seropositive.

This chain joins TRBV4-1 and TRBJ2-1; TRBD1 is a possible D gene (5 bases). The V and J ends lost 1 base and 0 bases respectively, with 10 bases between them. This CDR3 spans 16 amino acids. Germline CDR1 reads MGHRA; CDR2 reads YSYEKL. In DNA, the CDR3 is TGCGCCAGCAGCCAAGGTCGAACAGGCTCCTACAATGAGCAGTTCTTC. It encodes CASSQGRTGSYNEQFF.

The V call is TRBV6-4, the J call TRBJ1-1; D not resolved. Trimming left V 7 bases short and J 3 bases short, with 3 bases between. The V gene's germline CDR1 is MRHNA and CDR2 SNTAGT. CDR3 size: 10 residues. CDR3 nucleotide sequence: TGTGCCAGCACCTACACTGAAGCTTTCTTT. Translating it yields CASTYTEAFF.

This chain connects TRBV28 to TRBJ2-3; 11 nucleotides line up with TRBD2. J was trimmed by 6 bases and V by 3 bases; bases with no gene match: 8. The CDR3 consists of 16 residues. CDR1 is MDHEN, CDR2 SYDVKM, per germline. The CDR3 is CASSLIRLAGWDTQYF. As DNA, the CDR3 is TGTGCCAGCAGTTTGATACGACTAGCGGGGTGGGATACGCAGTATTTT.

The J gene is TRBJ2-5, the V gene TRBV5-1; D ambiguous. With 4 bases removed from V and 4 bases from J, the gap between germline ends came to 11 bases. Germline CDR1 SGHRS, CDR2 YFSETQ. The CDR3 loop spans 13 amino acids. Here the CDR3 DNA reads TGCGCCAGCAGCCCTCGTAATCGAGAGACCCAGTACTTC. As protein: CASSPRNRETQYF.

CDR3 nucleotide sequence: TGTGCCAGCAGCACAGGGTTCTACGAGCAGTACTTC. Protein: CASSTGFYEQYF. The chain uses TRBV28 and TRBJ2-7; a possible D gene is TRBD1 (6 bases). CDR1 and CDR2 from the germline V gene are MDHEN and SYDVKM. Trimming stripped 6 bases from V and 3 bases from J, with 9 bases between. The CDR3 consists of 12 residues.

The rearrangement uses TRBV27 and TRBJ2-7; 14 bases are shared with TRBD2. The CDR3 sequence is 16 residues long. Losses at the gene ends were 5 bases for V and 0 bases for J; bases not matched to a gene: 3. Germline lookup yields CDR1 MNHEY and CDR2 SMNVEV (reference sequence). The CDR3 protein is CASSPGTSGSSYEQYF. CDR3 sequence (DNA): TGTGCCAGCAGTCCAGGGACTAGCGGGAGCTCCTACGAGCAGTACTTC.

The CDR3: CASSRAGDGTGELFF. CDR3 bases: TGTGCCAGCAGTCGAGCGGGAGATGGCACCGGGGAGCTGTTTTTT. J is TRBJ2-2 and V is TRBV6-1, with 8 bases aligning to TRBD2. V shed 5 bases, J shed 4 bases, and the junction held 6 bases outside the gene matches. The CDR3 is 15 residues long. Germline V gene data show CDR1 as MNHNS and CDR2 as SASEGT.

This clone was counted once. Other DNA sequences from this sample encode an identical CDR3 as well. The rearrangement joins TRBV5-1 to TRBJ2-5, with 9 bases identical to TRBD2. From germline, CDR1 is SGHRS and CDR2 YFSETQ. This CDR3 region has 14 residues. The V segment lost 2 bases and the J segment 1 base; nucleotides outside the gene matches: 0. This chain's CDR3 is CASSLLAGQETQYF. The CDR3 DNA sequence: TGCGCCAGCAGCTTACTAGCGGGCCAAGAGACCCAGTACTTC.

This chain joins TRBV28 and TRBJ2-1; the D is unclear. CDR1 is MDHEN, CDR2 SYDVKM, per germline. Trimming removed 8 bases from V and 5 bases from J, with 16 bases in between. The CDR3 totals 14 residues. Here the CDR3 DNA reads TGTGCCAGCTCATACGTACTACACAACAATGAGCAGTTCTTC. Translating it yields CASSYVLHNNEQFF.

The rearrangement links TRBV7-9 to TRBJ1-1; 7 bases agree with TRBD1. CDR3 size: 11 residues. V was pared by 5 bases and J by 11 bases, with 5 bases of the junction left unmatched. Germline values: CDR1 SEHNR, CDR2 FQNEAQ (reference sequence). The CDR3 nucleotides read TGTGCCAGCAGCGAACAGGGGCCGGCTTTCTTT. This gives the protein CASSEQGPAFF.

The rearrangement links TRBV19 to TRBJ2-1, with 10 positions matching TRBD2. Losses at the gene ends were 7 bases for V and 7 bases for J; bases not matched to a gene: 4. There are 13 residues in the CDR3. Germline loops: CDR1 LNHDA, CDR2 SQIVND (reference sequence). CDR3 nucleotides: TGTGCCAGTATCCCTAGCGGGAGTAATGAGCAGTTCTTC. Protein: CASIPSGSNEQFF.

The rearrangement uses TRBV27 and TRBJ1-6; a weak D match, TRBD1 (6 bases). The CDR3 is made up of 15 amino acids. The germline gives CDR1 MNHEY, CDR2 SMNVEV (reference sequence). The V end was cut by 8 bases, the J end by 7 bases, with 18 bases between. The CDR3 sequence is CASSPGGARNSPLHF. The CDR3, as DNA: TGTGCCAGCTCCCCTGGGGGGGCTCGGAATTCACCCCTCCACTTT.

The V gene is TRBV15, the J gene TRBJ1-1, with TRBD1 matching 7 bases. Germline CDR1 LNHNV, CDR2 YYDKDF (reference sequence). The CDR3 is 16 residues long. With V trimmed by 2 bases and J by 0 bases, 6 bases remained unmatched. The CDR3 region has the DNA TGTGCCACCAGCAGACCAAGGGACAGACTGAACACTGAAGCTTTCTTT. This encodes CATSRPRDRLNTEAFF.